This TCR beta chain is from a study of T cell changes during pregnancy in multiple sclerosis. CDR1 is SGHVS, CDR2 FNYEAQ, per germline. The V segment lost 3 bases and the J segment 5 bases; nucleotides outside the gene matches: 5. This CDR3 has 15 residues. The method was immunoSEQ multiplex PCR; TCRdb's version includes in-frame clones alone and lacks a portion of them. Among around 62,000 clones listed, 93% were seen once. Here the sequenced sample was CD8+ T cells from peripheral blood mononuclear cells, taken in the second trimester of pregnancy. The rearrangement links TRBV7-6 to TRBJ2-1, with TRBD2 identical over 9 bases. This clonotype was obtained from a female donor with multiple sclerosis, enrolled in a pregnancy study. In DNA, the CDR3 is TGTGCCAGCAGCTTTAGCGGGAGTATCCACAATGAGCAGTTCTTC. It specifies CASSFSGSIHNEQFF.